This entry concerns a single TCR beta chain. The antigen is undetermined. Nashville, Tennessee was home to all donors, who were Caucasian adults. The study separated CD4+ cells into CD45RA+ naive and CD45RA-negative memory subsets. Germline CDR1 and CDR2: SGHRS and YFSETQ. The CDR3 consists of 15 residues. The V end was cut by 0 bases, the J end by 4 bases, with 10 bases between. Repertoires were generated with immunoSEQ multiplex PCR, while TCRdb's copy carries only in-frame clones and drops some. The data contain 2 million to 2.5 million clones, over 85% of them singletons. This specimen comes from a study of shared clonotypes between healthy human individuals. About the study: Researchers assigned three CD4 naive, three CD4 memory, two CD8 naive and one CD8 memory plate to each donor. Overall study findings and caveats: Sequencing depth was predicted to influence how clonotypes are shared among donors.

This sequence was found in a young man in good health. Some clones in this sample may be carry-over from other donors' samples. The sample was naive CD4+ T cells from PBMCs. The subset denotes: CD45RA+ positively selected. The chain recombines TRBV5-1 with TRBJ2-2, with D unresolved. Here the CDR3 reads CASSLGILSTGELFF. CDR3 DNA: TGCGCCAGCAGCTTGGGGATTTTGAGCACCGGGGAGCTGTTTTTT. The variable domain in full, with the rest retrieved from reference TRBV5-1 and TRBJ2-2, is KAGVTQTPRYLIKTRGQQVTLSCSPISGHRSVSWYQQTPGQGLQFLFEYFSETQRNKGNFPGRFSGRQFSNSRSEMNVSTLELGDSALYLCASSLGILSTGELFFGEGSRLTVL.